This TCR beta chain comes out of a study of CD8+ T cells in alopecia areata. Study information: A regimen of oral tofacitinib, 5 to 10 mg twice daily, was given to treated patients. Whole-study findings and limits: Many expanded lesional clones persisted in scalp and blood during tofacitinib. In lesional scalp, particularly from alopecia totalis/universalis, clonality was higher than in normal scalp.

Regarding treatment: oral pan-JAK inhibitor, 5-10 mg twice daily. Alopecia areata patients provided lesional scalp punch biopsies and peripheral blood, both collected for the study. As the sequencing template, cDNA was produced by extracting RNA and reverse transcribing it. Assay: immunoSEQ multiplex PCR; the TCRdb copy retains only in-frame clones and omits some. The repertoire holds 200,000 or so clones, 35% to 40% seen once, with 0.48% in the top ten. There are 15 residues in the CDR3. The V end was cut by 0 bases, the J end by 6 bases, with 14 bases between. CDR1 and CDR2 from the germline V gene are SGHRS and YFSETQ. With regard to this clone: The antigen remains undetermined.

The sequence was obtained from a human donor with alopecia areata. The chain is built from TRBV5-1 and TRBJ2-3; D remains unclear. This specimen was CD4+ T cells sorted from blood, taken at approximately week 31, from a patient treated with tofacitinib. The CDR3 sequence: CASSLELTLTDTQYF. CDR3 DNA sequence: TGCGCCAGCAGCTTGGAGCTAACCCTCACCGATACGCAGTATTTT.